The next 23 T cell receptor beta chains were all read from a single sample in a study of blood T cells in healthy people across ages. Primed by a sample-barcoded 5' primer and a J-beta primer mix, a second PCR proceeded for roughly 6 to 12 cycles. MiXCR, run by TCRdb on the 5' RACE reads, gives a single entry per CDR3 protein. Among fewer than 900,000 distinct CDR3 sequences listed, approximately 43% were seen once. Sample: blood. These receptors originate from a woman in her sixties or seventies in good health.

In this sample, this clonotype turned up a few times. V gene TRBV12-3 or TRBV12-4 combines with J gene TRBJ2-1; TRBD2 is a possible D gene (5 bases). This CDR3 is 15 amino acids long. Deletions cut 5 bases from V and 4 bases from J, with 15 bases between. CDR3 DNA: TGTGCCAGCAGTCTAGAGGACTCCCCTTACAATGAGCAGTTCTTC. This sequence encodes CASSLEDSPYNEQFF.

The chain carries TRBV28 and TRBJ2-7; D is undetermined. Trimming stripped 7 bases from V and 0 bases from J, with 10 bases between. Germline lookup yields CDR1 MDHEN and CDR2 SYDVKM. This CDR3 spans 13 amino acids. CDR3 protein: CASTGSLSYEQYF. CDR3 nucleotides: TGTGCCAGCACCGGGTCCCTCTCCTACGAGCAGTACTTC.

Notes on this clonotype: A clone one base away is much larger, so this may be a read error. V gene TRBV11-2 combines with J gene TRBJ2-5; no clear D gene. The DNA matches TRBJ2-7 better at its end, which makes the J call doubtful. The V gene's germline CDR1 is SGHAT and CDR2 FQNNGV. This CDR3 contains 15 residues. In DNA form, the CDR3 reads TGTGCCAGAAGCTTAGTGCAGGCTCCCTCCTACGAGCAGTACTTC. Protein sequence: CARSLVQAPSYEQYF.

Comments on this clonotype: The junction and the germline gene differ at one end; a read error may be behind it. CDR3 region: CSARMSGTGIYNERFF. CDR3 nucleotides: TGCAGTGCTAGAATGTCCGGGACAGGGATTTACAATGAGCGGTTCTTC. The genes are TRBV20-1 and TRBJ2-1; 9 positions agree with TRBD1. This CDR3 contains 16 residues. Germline V gene lookup returns CDR1 DFQATT and CDR2 SNEGSKA (reference sequence).

The chain recombines TRBV6-5 with TRBJ2-5, with TRBD1 matching over 7 bases. This CDR3 region has 15 residues. In germline, CDR1 is MNHEY, CDR2 SVGAGI. After removal of 5 bases from V and 3 bases from J, the junction contained 9 bases not matched to a gene. CDR3 DNA sequence: TGTGCCAGCAGTGCACTCGGACAGGACAAAGAGACCCAGTACTTC. Protein sequence: CASSALGQDKETQYF.

The chain recombines TRBV4-2 with TRBJ2-3; D is unresolved. Germline values: CDR1 LGHNA, CDR2 YNFKEQ. The CDR3 has 15 amino acids. Trimming stripped 4 bases from V and 4 bases from J, with 15 bases between. The CDR3 loop reads CASSLSRYPADTQYF. CDR3 in DNA: TGTGCCAGCAGCCTAAGTCGCTACCCGGCAGATACGCAGTATTTT.

This clonotype was seen a handful of times. CDR3 residues: CASSFNRGPGGNTIYF. In nucleotides, the CDR3 is TGTGCCAGCAGCTTCAACAGGGGGCCTGGCGGAAACACCATATATTTT. The rearrangement links TRBV7-9 to TRBJ1-3; TRBD1 matches at 9 bases. Germline V gene lookup returns CDR1 SEHNR and CDR2 FQNEAQ (reference sequence). The CDR3 is 16 residues long. Unmatched junction bases numbered 7, after V lost 3 bases and J lost 4 bases.

The gene calls are TRBV29-1 and TRBJ2-5; 7 positions match TRBD2. This CDR3 has 13 residues. V lost 4 bases, J lost 5 bases, and 7 bases stayed unmatched. CDR1 and CDR2 (germline): SQVTM, ANQGSEA. The CDR3 region has the DNA TGCAGCGTTGTGGGGGGGGTCCGGGAGACCCAGTACTTC. This gives the protein CSVVGGVRETQYF.

V and J are TRBV29-1 and TRBJ2-5; 7 nucleotides line up with TRBD2. This CDR3 is built from 16 residues. Germline assignment: CDR1 SQVTM and CDR2 ANQGSEA. V was clipped by 6 bases and J by 5 bases; unmatched bases: 18. The DNA of the CDR3 is TGCAGCGTCCCCCCGGTAGATGGCGGGAGTTTGGAGACCCAGTACTTC. Translating gives CSVPPVDGGSLETQYF.

This chain links TRBV5-1 with TRBJ2-1; 7 bases are shared with TRBD2. The CDR3 loop spans 15 amino acids. V was pared by 2 bases and J by 9 bases, with 11 bases of the junction left unmatched. The germline V gene has CDR1 SGHRS and CDR2 YFSETQ. This CDR3 reads CASSLRAGVGSEQFF. As DNA, the CDR3 is TGCGCCAGCAGCTTAAGGGCGGGAGTGGGCAGTGAGCAGTTCTTC.

Of note for this clonotype: Relative to the germline gene, one junction end is altered; a read error may explain this. The chain employs TRBV7-2 and TRBJ2-1; 9 bases agree with TRBD1. Germline CDR1 reads SGHTA; CDR2 reads FQGNSA. The CDR3 is 16 residues long. CDR3 DNA: TGTGCCGGCAGCTACCCTCTCCCGGGACAGGGTTATGAGCAGTTCTTC. Its translation: CAGSYPLPGQGYEQFF.

This sequence joins TRBV5-1 and TRBJ2-1, with D perhaps TRBD2 (5 bases). The CDR3 runs to 12 residues. Trimming stripped 5 bases from V and 9 bases from J, with 12 bases between. Germline lookup yields CDR1 SGHRS and CDR2 YFSETQ. CDR3 in DNA: TGCGCCAGCAGACTGGAGGTTACTGAGCAGTTCTTC. Its translation: CASRLEVTEQFF.

This clonotype was detected only a few times. The chain combines TRBV28 with TRBJ2-7; 9 positions agree with TRBD2. Germline trimming cut 8 bases from V and 4 bases from J; bases unmatched to any gene: 12. The CDR3 has 15 amino acids. The germline V gene has CDR1 MDHEN and CDR2 SYDVKM. This chain's CDR3 is CASGREVGLAYEQYF. The CDR3 DNA reads as TGTGCCAGCGGAAGAGAGGTGGGACTAGCATACGAGCAGTACTTC.

The chain couples TRBV28 to TRBJ2-5; D gene uncertain. The V end lost 2 bases, the J end lost 2 bases, and 15 bases lay between the germline ends. Germline-derived CDR1 and CDR2 are MDHEN and SYDVKM. The CDR3 is made up of 16 amino acids. The CDR3 sequence is CASSLPPGRQQETQYF. CDR3 bases: TGTGCCAGCAGTTTACCCCCGGGCAGGCAGCAAGAGACCCAGTACTTC.

As regards this clonotype: Compared with germline, one end of the junction differs, possibly owing to a read error. The chain employs TRBV5-1 and TRBJ2-3; D may correspond to TRBD1 or TRBD2 (5 bases each). This CDR3 is 15 amino acids long. The germline V gene encodes CDR1 SGHRS and CDR2 YFSETQ. The CDR3 DNA sequence: TGCACCAGCAGCTTTCCGGGACCAAACACAGATACGCAGTATTTT. Protein product: CTSSFPGPNTDTQYF.

The V and J genes are TRBV29-1 and TRBJ1-4, with TRBD1 identical over 9 bases. CDR1 and CDR2 (germline): SQVTM, ANQGSEA. The CDR3 has 14 amino acids. Trimming removed 4 bases from V and 5 bases from J; junction bases left unmatched: 5. In DNA, the CDR3 is TGCAGCGTTGGCCCACAGGGGGCCAATGAAAAACTGTTTTTT. Translating gives CSVGPQGANEKLFF.

Turning to this clonotype: A much larger clone lies a single base off, so this may be a read error. This sequence joins TRBV2 and TRBJ2-4; D is possibly TRBD1 (5 bases). The J call may be in error: the DNA end matches TRBJ2-7 better. The CDR3 contains 15 residues. Germline V gene sequence: CDR1 SNHLY, CDR2 FYNNEI. The CDR3 spells CAGSVAGIPVSEQYF. The CDR3 nucleotides are TGTGCCGGCAGTGTGGCAGGGATCCCAGTTTCCGAGCAGTACTTC.

V usage is TRBV7-9 and J usage is TRBJ2-3, with 8 positions matching TRBD1. Trimming at V came to 4 bases and at J to 0 bases, leaving 6 bases not matched to a gene. Germline CDR1 SEHNR, CDR2 FQNEAQ (reference sequence). The CDR3 spans 16 residues. The DNA for the CDR3 is TGTGCCAGCAGCTCAGATTACAGGGGGAGCACAGATACGCAGTATTTT. It is translated as CASSSDYRGSTDTQYF.

There are a few counts of this clonotype. This rearrangement joins TRBV7-3 to TRBJ2-5; D may match TRBD1 or TRBD2 (5 bases each). Germline V gene lookup returns CDR1 SGHTA and CDR2 FQGTGA. The length of the CDR3 is 14 residues. The V gene lost 6 bases and the J gene lost 3 bases, with 14 bases spanning the gap. CDR3 protein: CASSPGTAKETQYF. CDR3 DNA sequence: TGTGCCAGCAGTCCTGGGACCGCGAAAGAGACCCAGTACTTC.

The genes are TRBV3-1 and TRBJ1-1; 7 nucleotides align to TRBD1. Germline V CDR1 and CDR2: LGHDT, YNNKEL (reference sequence). This CDR3 contains 15 residues. V was pared by 5 bases and J by 5 bases, with 11 bases of the junction left unmatched. The CDR3 here is CASSAPWEGATEAFF. In DNA, the CDR3 is TGTGCCAGCAGCGCACCTTGGGAGGGGGCGACTGAAGCTTTCTTT.

Comment on this clonotype: One end of the junction varies from germline; a read error may be responsible. The chain uses TRBV6-5 and TRBJ1-4, with 7 positions matching TRBD1. The germline V gene has CDR1 MNHEY and CDR2 SVGAGI. The CDR3 consists of 16 residues. The CDR3 coding sequence is TGTGCCGGCAGTTACTCAGGGGGAGCAACTAATGAAAAACTGTTTTTT. It is translated as CAGSYSGGATNEKLFF.

The V call is TRBV29-1, the J call TRBJ2-5, with D hard to call. Trimming took 7 bases from V and 2 from J, leaving 11 bases between them. CDR1 SQVTM and CDR2 ANQGSEA come from the germline V gene. CDR3 length: 12 amino acids. The CDR3 coding sequence is TGCAGCGGGATAGGATTACAAGAGACCCAGTACTTC. It yields the protein CSGIGLQETQYF.

The CDR3 loop reads CASSLDSGASTDTQYF. For the CDR3, the DNA is TGTGCCAGCAGCTTAGATAGCGGGGCTAGCACAGATACGCAGTATTTT. This sequence joins TRBV11-2 and TRBJ2-3; 8 positions match TRBD2. With V trimmed by 0 bases and J by 0 bases, 2 bases remained unmatched. The CDR3 is 16 amino acids. Germline V gene lookup returns CDR1 SGHAT and CDR2 FQNNGV.